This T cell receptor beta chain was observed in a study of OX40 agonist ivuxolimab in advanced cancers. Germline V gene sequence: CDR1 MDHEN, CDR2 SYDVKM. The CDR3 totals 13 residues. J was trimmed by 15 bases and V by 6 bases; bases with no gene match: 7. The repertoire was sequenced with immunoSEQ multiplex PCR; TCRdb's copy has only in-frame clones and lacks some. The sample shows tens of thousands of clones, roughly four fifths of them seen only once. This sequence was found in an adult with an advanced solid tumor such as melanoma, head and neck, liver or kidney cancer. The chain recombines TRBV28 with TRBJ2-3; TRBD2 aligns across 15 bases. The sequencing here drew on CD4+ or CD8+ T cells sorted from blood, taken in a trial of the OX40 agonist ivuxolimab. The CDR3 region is CASRGTSGGSLYF. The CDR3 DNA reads TGTGCCAGCAGGGGGACTAGCGGGGGGTCCCTCTATTTT.